The 16 T cell receptor beta chains below come from one sample, sequenced in a study of T-cell reconstitution after alpha-beta-depleted transplantation in children. Unique molecular identifiers were used to barcode this TCRbeta library. Each CDR3 protein gets one entry after TCRdb re-called the PCR reads with MiXCR. The sample includes 200,000 or so distinct CDR3 sequences, 5% to 6.5% of them seen just once. The source was PBMCs, collected before TCRalphabeta/CD19-depleted stem cell transplant. The receptors come from a girl less than two years old with combined immunodeficiency, due to receive a stem cell transplant.

This clonotype was counted many times. The gene calls are TRBV12-3 or TRBV12-4 and TRBJ2-7; no reliable D call. CDR3 length: 17 residues. V dropped 1 base and J dropped 0 bases, with 16 bases sitting between them. CDR3 in DNA: TGTGCCAGCAGTTTAGAGTATTTTTGGTCGTCCTCCTACGAGCAGTACTTC. Translated, it gives CASSLEYFWSSSYEQYF.

The genes are TRBV12-3 or TRBV12-4 and TRBJ1-5; D gene unclear. This CDR3 spans 13 amino acids. The V end was cut by 2 bases, the J end by 6 bases, with 8 bases between. The CDR3 DNA follows: TGTGCCAGCAGTTTAAGAGGGCTTCAGCCCCAGCATTTT. It is translated as CASSLRGLQPQHF.

This clonotype was found a few times. The chain uses TRBV29-1 and TRBJ1-2; D gene ambiguous. Germline loops: CDR1 SQVTM, CDR2 ANQGSEA. V was shortened by 0 bases and J by 6 bases, with 5 bases between the two germline ends. The CDR3 totals 11 residues. The CDR3 reads CSVEDKNGYTF. In DNA, the CDR3 is TGCAGCGTTGAAGATAAGAATGGCTACACCTTC.

By sample fraction, this clonotype is medium-sized. The J gene is TRBJ2-5, the V gene TRBV20-1; 7 positions agree with TRBD2. The germline CDR1 and CDR2 sequences are DFQATT and SNEGSKA (reference sequence). This CDR3 is 16 amino acids long. V dropped 0 bases and J dropped 1; count of bases not matched to a gene: 8. The CDR3 sequence: CSARDHERGRQETQYF. The CDR3 DNA follows: TGCAGTGCTAGAGATCATGAGCGGGGACGCCAAGAGACCCAGTACTTC.

Many counts were recorded for this clonotype. The J gene is TRBJ2-1, the V gene TRBV6-1; D might be TRBD2 (5 bases). The CDR3 contains 14 residues. The germline gives CDR1 MNHNS, CDR2 SASEGT. Trimming cost V 5 bases and J 4 bases, with 12 bases left between them. CDR3 in DNA: TGTGCCAGCAGTCCCCGGGGAATTTACAATGAGCAGTTCTTC. Translation gives CASSPRGIYNEQFF.

This clonotype appeared many times. The V gene is TRBV6-6, the J gene TRBJ2-3, with D uncertain. Germline V lookup: CDR1 MNHNY, CDR2 SVGAGI (reference sequence). This CDR3 spans 13 amino acids. The V end lost 8 bases, the J end lost 5 bases, and 14 bases lay between the germline ends. The CDR3 loop is CASYVQVEDTQYF. Written as DNA, the CDR3 is TGTGCCAGCTACGTCCAGGTGGAAGATACGCAGTATTTT.

Details on this clonotype: A read error may account for a junction end that differs from germline. This rearrangement joins TRBV20-1 to TRBJ1-2; maybe TRBD1 (6 bases). This CDR3 is 17 amino acids long. Germline assignment: CDR1 DFQATT and CDR2 SNEGSKA (reference sequence). The CDR3 DNA sequence: TGCTGTGCTTGGGACACATCCGAAGCCCTCCTCAAGGGTGGCTACACCTTC. The encoded protein is CCAWDTSEALLKGGYTF.

In its sample, this clonotype was seen many times. V is TRBV7-2 and J is TRBJ2-7, with D perhaps TRBD1 (6 bases). This CDR3 is 12 amino acids long. Germline V gives CDR1 SGHTA, CDR2 FQGNSA. The V end was cut by 10 bases, the J end by 5 bases, with 15 bases between. The CDR3 DNA is TGTGCCACCTCACAGGGATTCCACGAGCAGTACTTC. Protein product: CATSQGFHEQYF.

The chain has TRBV5-1 and TRBJ2-3; D might be TRBD1 (6 bases). The CDR3 spans 14 residues. V lost 1 base and J 3 bases, leaving 9 bases between the germline ends. CDR1 is SGHRS, CDR2 YFSETQ, per germline. CDR3 nucleotides: TGCGCCAGCAGCTTGTGGGACATGACAGATACGCAGTATTTT. Its protein is CASSLWDMTDTQYF.

To note about this clonotype: It may be a read error: a sequence one base away is much more abundant. J is TRBJ2-7 and V is TRBV28; no clear D. The CDR3 length is 13 residues. Germline V gene lookup returns CDR1 MDHEN and CDR2 SYDVKM. Trimming stripped 8 bases from V and 4 bases from J, with 15 bases between. The CDR3 sequence is CASGTTETYEQYF. CDR3 coding DNA: TGTGCCAGCGGTACTACAGAGACTTACGAGCAGTACTTC.

The sample holds a few counts of this clonotype. The chain has TRBV20-1 and TRBJ2-1; D remains unclear. From germline, CDR1 is DFQATT and CDR2 SNEGSKA (reference sequence). The CDR3 is 14 amino acids. Trimming removed 1 base at V and 0 bases at J, with 7 bases between. The CDR3 is CSARGLRSYNEQFF. CDR3 DNA sequence: TGCAGTGCTAGAGGTCTGCGCTCCTACAATGAGCAGTTCTTC.

This clonotype was seen repeatedly, ten times or more. The chain is built from TRBV12-3 or TRBV12-4 and TRBJ1-1, with D possibly TRBD1 on 6 matching bases. The length of the CDR3 is 17 residues. The V gene lost 4 bases and the J gene lost 1 base, with 19 bases spanning the gap. The CDR3: CASSSSNTQGANTEAFF. CDR3 nucleotides: TGTGCCAGCAGTTCCTCAAACACACAGGGAGCGAACACTGAAGCTTTCTTT.

The chain couples TRBV2 to TRBJ2-5; D may be TRBD2 (6 bases). Trimming removed 8 bases at V and 1 base at J, with 20 bases between. Germline V CDR1 and CDR2: SNHLY, FYNNEI. The CDR3 sequence is 16 residues long. The CDR3 nucleotides read TGTGCCAGCCTGTGGGGCAGCGGACTAATCCAAGAGACCCAGTACTTC. Its translation: CASLWGSGLIQETQYF.

This clonotype was counted a few times. CDR3 amino acids: CSARSGGESQYF. The CDR3 nucleotides read TGCAGTGCTAGATCAGGGGGGGAGTCCCAGTACTTC. The chain is built from TRBV20-1 and TRBJ2-5; the D gene could be TRBD1 or TRBD2 (7 bases each). The V gene's germline CDR1 is DFQATT and CDR2 SNEGSKA (reference sequence). V lost 2 bases to trimming and J lost 9 bases, with 13 bases between them. The CDR3 is 12 residues long.

This clonotype was detected many times. The rearrangement joins TRBV5-1 to TRBJ1-4; D is perhaps TRBD1 (6 bases). The ends were cut back, 0 bases at V and 5 bases at J, with 17 bases in the middle. The CDR3 runs 17 residues. Germline loops: CDR1 SGHRS, CDR2 YFSETQ. The CDR3 nucleotides are TGCGCCAGCAGCTTGGACGTTTCGGGGGCTTTCAATGAAAAACTGTTTTTT. It yields the protein CASSLDVSGAFNEKLFF. Full variable domain (missing parts from reference TRBV5-1 and TRBJ1-4): KAGVTQTPRYLIKTRGQQVTLSCSPISGHRSVSWYQQTPGQGLQFLFEYFSETQRNKGNFPGRFSGRQFSNSRSEMNVSTLELGDSALYLCASSLDVSGAFNEKLFFGSGTQLSVL.

This clonotype was seen at least ten times. The chain employs TRBV3-1 and TRBJ2-1, with TRBD2 matching over 8 bases. CDR1 is LGHDT, CDR2 YNNKEL, per germline (reference sequence). There are 15 residues in the CDR3. The J segment lost 5 bases and the V segment lost 1 base, leaving 4 bases of the junction unmatched. DNA of the CDR3: TGTGCCAGCAGCCAAGGGACGGGAGGGCACAATGAGCAGTTCTTC. Translated: CASSQGTGGHNEQFF.